Presented here are 5 T cell receptor beta chains from one specimen sequenced in a study of CD8 T cells in Susac syndrome. Reverse transcription of roughly 0.5 to 1 ug RNA was carried out with random hexamers. TCRdb re-called the immunoSEQ multiplex PCR reads with MiXCR, one entry per CDR3 protein. The sample has roughly 130,000 distinct CDR3 sequences; about 96% are singletons. Source material: CD4+ T cells from PBMCs. These receptors all come from a human donor in good health.

This chain uses TRBV4-1 with TRBJ2-1; perhaps TRBD2 as D (5 bases). Germline V gene lookup returns CDR1 MGHRA and CDR2 YSYEKL. V was pared by 4 bases and J by 3 bases, with 13 bases between. This CDR3 spans 15 amino acids. The CDR3 coding sequence is TGCGCCAGCAGCCCCGAGGGCCGGGGCTACAATGAGCAGTTCTTC. Its protein product is CASSPEGRGYNEQFF.

V is TRBV12-3 or TRBV12-4 and J is TRBJ2-6; 9 bases line up with TRBD2. The CDR3 is 17 residues long. The V segment lost 3 bases and the J segment 2 bases; nucleotides outside the gene matches: 5. The CDR3 DNA reads as TGTGCCAGCAGTTTTCTGGGCGGGAGGGCTGGGGCCAACGTCCTGACTTTC. Translated: CASSFLGGRAGANVLTF.

The chain is built from TRBV27 and TRBJ2-4; the match to TRBD1 covers 7 bases. The J segment lost 7 bases and the V segment lost 3 bases, leaving 9 bases of the junction unmatched. Germline CDR1 is MNHEY and CDR2 is SMNVEV (reference sequence). The CDR3 is made up of 15 amino acids. The CDR3: CASSFTGTAANIQYF. In nucleotides, the CDR3 is TGTGCCAGCAGTTTCACCGGGACAGCGGCCAACATTCAGTACTTC.

The V and J genes are TRBV20-1 and TRBJ2-7; no firm D call. The length of the CDR3 is 12 residues. Germline CDR1 reads DFQATT; CDR2 reads SNEGSKA (reference sequence). V lost 5 bases and J 2 bases, leaving 10 bases between the germline ends. The CDR3 nucleotides read TGCAGTGCTCCAGGCCTAACCTACGAGCAGTACTTC. Its translation: CSAPGLTYEQYF.

The chain employs TRBV29-1 and TRBJ2-1; D might be TRBD1 or TRBD2, each matching 5 bases. The germline V and J ends were trimmed by 1 base and 12 bases, with 19 bases remaining between them. The CDR3 length is 14 residues. CDR1 is SQVTM and CDR2 is ANQGSEA in the germline V gene. The CDR3 reads CSVEGGRDYEVQFF. Written as DNA, the CDR3 is TGCAGCGTTGAAGGGGGACGGGATTATGAGGTGCAGTTCTTC.